The 7 T cell receptor beta chains given below trace back to one sample, sequenced in a study of cytomegalovirus exposure and HLA in healthy donors listed by TCRdb under 2017. Library preparation was by the immunoSEQ multiplex PCR assay. A mixture of 60 forward primers for TCR Vbeta segments and 13 reverse primers for TCR Jbeta segments was used in the multiplex PCR. The table comes from immuneACCESS by way of TCRdb, which keeps in-frame sequences with V and J called. Part of the clones is missing from these tables; in studies checked, under half for an unresolved V gene and the rest for unknown reasons. Here the sample has some 110,000 clones; over 75% occur a single time. Of the sample, over 6.5% falls within the top ten clones. The specimen sequenced was PBMCs. The receptors stem from a woman aged 40 to 50 in good health and CMV-seropositive.

This clone was counted only a few times. J is TRBJ2-5 and V is TRBV5-1, with TRBD1 matching over 10 bases. Germline loops: CDR1 SGHRS, CDR2 YFSETQ. Losses at the gene ends were 2 bases for V and 9 bases for J; bases not matched to a gene: 7. CDR3 length: 14 amino acids. CDR3 loop: CASSFGQGGGSQYF. CDR3 sequence (DNA): TGCGCCAGCAGCTTTGGACAGGGGGGAGGATCCCAGTACTTC.

The chain couples TRBV7-2 to TRBJ1-1, with 9 bases matching TRBD1. CDR1 and CDR2 (germline): SGHTA, FQGNSA. The CDR3 spans 14 residues. Unmatched junction bases numbered 6, after V lost 5 bases and J lost 5 bases. The CDR3 sequence: CASSRRDRETEAFF. In DNA, the CDR3 is TGTGCCAGCAGCCGCCGGGACAGGGAGACTGAAGCTTTCTTT.

The chain carries TRBV7-6 and TRBJ2-1, with D uncertain. CDR1 SGHVS and CDR2 FNYEAQ come from the germline V gene. Between the trimmed V and J ends, which lost 4 bases and 0 bases, there was a span of 4 bases. The CDR3 runs to 13 residues. The CDR3 is CASSSYSYNEQFF. CDR3 in DNA: TGTGCCAGCAGCTCGTACTCCTACAATGAGCAGTTCTTC.

The rearrangement links TRBV4-2 to TRBJ2-3, with 11 nucleotides matching TRBD2. CDR3 length: 15 amino acids. Germline CDR1 reads LGHNA; CDR2 reads YNFKEQ. Trimming removed 0 bases from V and 10 bases from J; junction bases left unmatched: 6. In DNA form, the CDR3 reads TGTGCCAGCAGCCAAGATCTTAGCGGGGGGGCGTCGCAGTATTTT. Translated, it gives CASSQDLSGGASQYF.

The gene calls are TRBV27 and TRBJ2-5, with D possibly being TRBD1 (7 bases). With 9 bases removed from V and 9 bases from J, the gap between germline ends came to 20 bases. The CDR3 spans 13 residues. The germline V gene encodes CDR1 MNHEY and CDR2 SMNVEV (reference sequence). CDR3 nucleotides: TGTGCCAGGAGCGCGGGACAGAATCAGGCCCAGTACTTC. Its translation: CARSAGQNQAQYF.

This chain links TRBV19 with TRBJ1-2; no definite D call. Trimming cost V 5 bases and J 7 bases, with 17 bases left between them. Germline V gene sequence: CDR1 LNHDA, CDR2 SQIVND (reference sequence). This CDR3 has 14 amino acids. In nucleotides, the CDR3 is TGTGCCAGTAGTCGTGGACTCCGTGGGCCTGGCTACACCTTC. It yields the protein CASSRGLRGPGYTF.

The chain is built from TRBV18 and TRBJ2-3; perhaps TRBD2 as D (6 bases). V lost 0 bases to trimming and J lost 2 bases, with 9 bases between them. CDR3 length equals 15 residues. CDR1 is KGHSH and CDR2 is LQKENI in the germline V gene. CDR3 residues: CASSPPTSFTDTQYF. The CDR3 region has the DNA TGTGCCAGCTCACCACCGACTAGTTTCACAGATACGCAGTATTTT.